This T cell receptor beta chain derives from a study of blood T cell repertoires in COVID-19. Overall study: Italy, Spain and the United States were the sources of the convalescent and acute COVID-19 samples. T cells, B-cell-depleted T cells, or PBMCs supplied cDNA or gDNA.

As originally analysed: Reference gene primer amplification gave estimated nucleated cell counts. The table came from immunoSEQ multiplex PCR; TCRdb's copy has only in-frame clones and leaves some out. V and J calls and clone size come straight from that table; D and trimming were deduced from the DNA. Of 150,000 to 200,000 clones in the sample, less than 90% were seen once. Trimming took 5 bases from V and 2 from J; bases not matched to a gene: 7. The CDR3 covers 15 residues. CDR1 MNHEY and CDR2 SVGAGI come from the germline V gene. V and J are TRBV6-5 and TRBJ1-1, with TRBD1 identical over 8 bases. Sequencing was performed on peripheral blood. This receptor was identified in a woman aged 70-85 years with acute or convalescent COVID-19. Here the CDR3 DNA reads TGTGCCAGCAGTCGACAGGGGCTGGCCAACACTGAAGCTTTCTTT. It yields the protein CASSRQGLANTEAFF.